These T cell receptor beta chains were read from a single sample in a study of blood T cell repertoires in COVID-19. This table comes from immunoSEQ multiplex PCR, and its TCRdb copy is limited to in-frame clones, with some not included. Of nearly 350,000 clones listed, around 82% are singletons. Sequenced: peripheral blood. These receptors came from a man aged 25 to 40 with active or convalescent COVID-19. The CDR3 runs from the conserved cysteine through the conserved F or W. Fields, in order: D gene, J gene, V gene, clone size, CDR3 DNA, CDR3 protein. The D gene is left open where the match is weak. Clone size appears in some rows only: once, few, many, or a class for an expanded clone.

>-|TRBJ2-6|TRBV13|-
TGTGCCAGCAGCTTGGGAGCAGCCAGCTCTGGGGCCAACGTCCTGACTTTC
CASSLGAASSGANVLTF
>-|TRBJ2-1|TRBV5-1|once
TGCGCCAGCCGTTCTGGGGACGGAGGGTACAATGAGCAGTTCTTC
CASRSGDGGYNEQFF
>TRBD2|TRBJ2-7|TRBV10-3|-
TGTGCCATCAGTGATCGGACTAGCGGCCCCTACGAGCAGTACTTC
CAISDRTSGPYEQYF
>-|TRBJ2-1|TRBV12-5|-
TGTGCTAGTGGTTTGGGACTTCCTTTGGATGAGCAGTTCTTC
CASGLGLPLDEQFF
>TRBD2|TRBJ2-7|TRBV5-1|-
TGCGCCAGCAGCTGGAGTAGCGGGGGGAACGGGGAGCAGTACTTC
CASSWSSGGNGEQYF
>-|TRBJ2-7|TRBV12-3/TRBV12-4|-
TGTGCCAGCGGGCTCGGGAGCGAGCAGTACTTC
CASGLGSEQYF
>TRBD2|TRBJ2-7|TRBV6-5|-
TGTGCCAGCAGTCCCCTGGCGGCGGGGGTAGCCGAGCAGTACTTC
CASSPLAAGVAEQYF
>TRBD1|TRBJ1-5|TRBV9|-
TGTGCCAGCAGCGCAACCGGGACAGTCAATCAGCCCCAGCATTTT
CASSATGTVNQPQHF
>-|TRBJ1-6|TRBV5-4|-
TGTGCCAGCAGCTCGACAAATTCACCCCTCCACTTT
CASSSTNSPLHF
>-|TRBJ1-2|TRBV6-6|-
TGTGCCAGCAGTTACTCAGGGAGGGGTTATGGCTACACCTTC
CASSYSGRGYGYTF
>-|TRBJ2-5|TRBV5-8|-
TGTGCCAGCAGCTTGCCCCGACAGGTCAAACAAGAGACCCAGTACTTC
CASSLPRQVKQETQYF
>TRBD1|TRBJ1-1|TRBV2|-
TGTGCCAGCAGTGGGGACAGGGACACTGAAGCTTTCTTT
CASSGDRDTEAFF
>-|TRBJ2-1|TRBV7-2|-
TGTGCCAGCAGCTTGAGGGCGGGCTCCTACAATGAGCAGTTCTTC
CASSLRAGSYNEQFF
>TRBD1|TRBJ2-1|TRBV4-1|-
TGCGCCAGCAGCCACCGGGGGACAGGATCGACGCCCAATGAGCAGTTCTTC
CASSHRGTGSTPNEQFF
>-|TRBJ1-5|TRBV19|-
TGTGCCAGTAGTATGCGGGGAGTCAATCAGCCCCAGCATTTT
CASSMRGVNQPQHF
>-|TRBJ1-2|TRBV18|-
TGTGCCAGCTCACCCGGTGGGGGGGCAAGCGGCTATGGCTACACCTTC
CASSPGGGASGYGYTF
>-|TRBJ1-1|TRBV13|-
TGTGCCAGCAGCTTAATTCCGGACAGAGGCACTGAAGCTTTCTTT
CASSLIPDRGTEAFF
>TRBD1|TRBJ2-1|TRBV6-2/TRBV6-3|-
TGTGCCAGCAGTTACCGGACAGGGAGGAATGAGCAGTTCTTC
CASSYRTGRNEQFF
>-|TRBJ1-2|TRBV9|few
TGTGCCAGCAGTCTTTTGGGGGCGCAGAACTATGGCTACACCTTC
CASSLLGAQNYGYTF
>TRBD1|TRBJ1-6|TRBV7-2|-
TGTGCCAGCAGCCCCAGGGGGATGGGCTCACCCCTCCACTTT
CASSPRGMGSPLHF
>-|TRBJ2-1|TRBV7-9|-
TGTGCCAGCAGCTTAGCCAGCAATGAGCAGTTCTTC
CASSLASNEQFF
>-|TRBJ2-1|TRBV4-1|few
TGCGCCAGCAGCCAAGTCTTGGTGACTAGACCCGATGAGCAGTTCTTC
CASSQVLVTRPDEQFF
>-|TRBJ2-6|TRBV7-6|-
TGTGCCACCCCAGAGGGGGCTGGGGCCAACGTCCTGACTTTC
CATPEGAGANVLTF
>TRBD1|TRBJ1-5|TRBV6-2/TRBV6-3|-
TGTGCCAGCAGTTACTATGGACAGGGTGCGACTCAGCCCCAGCATTTT
CASSYYGQGATQPQHF
>-|TRBJ2-7|TRBV30|-
TGTGCCTGGAGTGATTTGGGGAGCAACGAGCAGTACTTC
CAWSDLGSNEQYF
>TRBD2|TRBJ2-1|TRBV6-4|-
TGTGCCAGCAGTGACGGGACTAGCGGGGGTGAGCAGTTCTTC
CASSDGTSGGEQFF
>TRBD1|TRBJ2-7|TRBV7-9|-
TGTGCCAGCAGCTACTGGACAGGGTTTAGAGACGAGCAGTACTTC
CASSYWTGFRDEQYF
>-|TRBJ2-5|TRBV10-3|-
TGTGCCATCAGTGAGTCTCAGGGACAAGAGACCCAGTACTTC
CAISESQGQETQYF
>TRBD1|TRBJ2-5|TRBV12-5|-
TGTGCTAGTGGTTCGGGGACAGGGGGGTACCAAGAGACCCAGTACTTC
CASGSGTGGYQETQYF
>-|TRBJ1-2|TRBV27|-
TGTGCCAGCAGTTTAAATGGCCCCCTCTATGGCTACACCTTC
CASSLNGPLYGYTF
>-|TRBJ2-1|TRBV7-8|-
TGTGCCAGCAGCTTAGGGACTACCTTTGGCGAGCAGTTCTTC
CASSLGTTFGEQFF